These T cell receptor beta chains were read from a single sample in a study of immune evolution from preneoplasia to lung adenocarcinoma. Profiling relied on immunoSEQ multiplex PCR, and the TCRdb table lists in-frame clones only, not all of them. The repertoire holds more than 3,500 clones, with around 89% as singletons. The sequenced material came from FFPE lung adenocarcinoma in situ tissue. These receptors all come from a person aged 55-80 years with lung adenocarcinoma. Each CDR3 is given with its conserved first and last residue. The order of the fields is D gene, J gene, V gene, clone size, CDR3 DNA, CDR3 protein. A D gene is named only where the DNA matches it firmly. Clone size is stated in some rows and not others, as once, few, many or a class when expanded.

d_gene: .; j_gene: TRBJ2-6; v_gene: TRBV11-2; abundance: .; CDR3nt: TGTGCCAGCAGCGCCTGTTTAAAGCAACAAAGTCGGGCCAACGTCCTGACTTTC; CDR3aa: CASSACLKQQSRANVLTF
d_gene: TRBD1; j_gene: TRBJ1-3; v_gene: TRBV28; abundance: .; CDR3nt: TGTGCCAGCAGAACCGGGACAGTCTCTGGAAACACCATATATTTT; CDR3aa: CASRTGTVSGNTIYF
d_gene: .; j_gene: TRBJ1-2; v_gene: TRBV6-1; abundance: .; CDR3nt: TGTGCCAGCAGTGATTTGTTTCTACAGGCCCCAACAACTAACTATGGCTACACCTTC; CDR3aa: CASSDLFLQAPTTNYGYTF
d_gene: TRBD1; j_gene: TRBJ2-7; v_gene: TRBV27; abundance: .; CDR3nt: TGTGCCAGCAGTCCGCTCAAGGGACAGAGCTCCTACGAGCAGTACTTC; CDR3aa: CASSPLKGQSSYEQYF
d_gene: .; j_gene: TRBJ1-2; v_gene: TRBV2; abundance: .; CDR3nt: TGTGCCAGCAGTGAAGCGAGGTTTATAACAGTCGATCGATATGGCTACACCTTC; CDR3aa: CASSEARFITVDRYGYTF
d_gene: .; j_gene: TRBJ1-1; v_gene: TRBV7-7; abundance: .; CDR3nt: TGTGCTAGCAGCTCACAAGTGAACACTGAAGCTTTCTTT; CDR3aa: CASSSQVNTEAFF
d_gene: .; j_gene: TRBJ2-1; v_gene: TRBV6-1; abundance: .; CDR3nt: TGTGCCAGCAGTGAGCCGGGTAAAACGAGCTCCTACAATGAGCAGTTCTTC; CDR3aa: CASSEPGKTSSYNEQFF
d_gene: .; j_gene: TRBJ2-2; v_gene: TRBV11-2; abundance: .; CDR3nt: TGTGCCAGCAGCTACAGGGCAGGGGCGAACACCGGGGAGCTGTTTTTT; CDR3aa: CASSYRAGANTGELFF
d_gene: .; j_gene: TRBJ1-5; v_gene: TRBV30; abundance: .; CDR3nt: TGTGCCTGGAGTGGACTGAATAGCAATCAGCCCCAGCATTTT; CDR3aa: CAWSGLNSNQPQHF
d_gene: TRBD2; j_gene: TRBJ2-7; v_gene: TRBV11-2; abundance: .; CDR3nt: TGTGCCAGCAGCCGTAAGGGGACTAGCGGGAGTGATTACGAGCAGTACTTC; CDR3aa: CASSRKGTSGSDYEQYF
d_gene: .; j_gene: TRBJ2-4; v_gene: TRBV28; abundance: .; CDR3nt: TGTGCCAGCAGTTCAGAAGCAGGGGGGTTAGCCAAAAACATTCAGTACTTC; CDR3aa: CASSSEAGGLAKNIQYF
d_gene: .; j_gene: TRBJ2-1; v_gene: TRBV28; abundance: once; CDR3nt: TGTGCCAGCAGTCCAGGGGGTCGCCAAAGCGGGAGTTCGTTCTTC; CDR3aa: CASSPGGRQSGSSFF
d_gene: .; j_gene: TRBJ1-5; v_gene: TRBV6-1; abundance: once; CDR3nt: TGTGCCAGCAGTGACCCCTCTGGCAGTAACAGCAATCAGCCCCAGCATTTT; CDR3aa: CASSDPSGSNSNQPQHF
d_gene: .; j_gene: TRBJ2-7; v_gene: TRBV30; abundance: .; CDR3nt: TGTGCCTGGCGGAGGGGCAGGATCTACGAGCAGTACTTC; CDR3aa: CAWRRGRIYEQYF
d_gene: .; j_gene: TRBJ1-5; v_gene: TRBV7-8; abundance: .; CDR3nt: TGTGCCAGCAGCTTCGGTGGTCACGGCAATCAGCCCCAGCATTTT; CDR3aa: CASSFGGHGNQPQHF
d_gene: .; j_gene: TRBJ1-6; v_gene: TRBV6-1; abundance: .; CDR3nt: TGTGCCAGCAGATTGCAGGGGCGAGGATCACCCCTCCACTTT; CDR3aa: CASRLQGRGSPLHF
d_gene: .; j_gene: TRBJ2-1; v_gene: TRBV19; abundance: .; CDR3nt: TGTGCCAGTAGTATTTCCACCGGGACCTGGAATGAGCAGTTCTTC; CDR3aa: CASSISTGTWNEQFF
d_gene: .; j_gene: TRBJ1-2; v_gene: TRBV2; abundance: .; CDR3nt: TGTGCCAGCAGTTGGATCGACGCAACTAACTATGGCTACACCTTC; CDR3aa: CASSWIDATNYGYTF
d_gene: TRBD1; j_gene: TRBJ1-2; v_gene: TRBV18; abundance: once; CDR3nt: TGTGCCAGCTCACCACTGGTTCCGGGACAGGGGACAAGGAACTATGGCTACACCTTC; CDR3aa: CASSPLVPGQGTRNYGYTF
d_gene: .; j_gene: TRBJ2-3; v_gene: TRBV11-2; abundance: .; CDR3nt: TGTGCCAGCAGCTTGGGCTCTAGCGTGGGTACGCAGTATTTT; CDR3aa: CASSLGSSVGTQYF
d_gene: .; j_gene: TRBJ2-7; v_gene: TRBV5-6; abundance: .; CDR3nt: TGTGCCAGCAGCTTGGGGACCTACGAGCAGTACTTC; CDR3aa: CASSLGTYEQYF
d_gene: TRBD1; j_gene: TRBJ2-1; v_gene: TRBV28; abundance: .; CDR3nt: TGTGCCAGCAGCCCCGGGACAGGGGATCACAATGAGCAGTTCTTC; CDR3aa: CASSPGTGDHNEQFF
d_gene: .; j_gene: TRBJ2-6; v_gene: TRBV7-3; abundance: once; CDR3nt: TGTGCCAGCAGCTTAAGTTCCGCCTCTGGGGCCAACGTCCTGACTTTC; CDR3aa: CASSLSSASGANVLTF
d_gene: TRBD1; j_gene: TRBJ2-7; v_gene: TRBV4-1; abundance: .; CDR3nt: TGCGCCAGCAGCCAAGATACAGGGGCGTACGAGCAGTACTTC; CDR3aa: CASSQDTGAYEQYF
d_gene: .; j_gene: TRBJ2-7; v_gene: TRBV18; abundance: .; CDR3nt: TGTGCCAGCTCACCCTCCGGTCGCTCCTACGAGCAGTACTTC; CDR3aa: CASSPSGRSYEQYF
d_gene: .; j_gene: TRBJ2-1; v_gene: TRBV5-1; abundance: .; CDR3nt: TGCGCCAGCAGCTTTGGGGGCCAACGCAATGAGCAGTTCTTC; CDR3aa: CASSFGGQRNEQFF
d_gene: .; j_gene: TRBJ2-7; v_gene: TRBV13; abundance: .; CDR3nt: TGTGCCAGCAGCGGATCGGACGAGGCAGAGACGTACTTC; CDR3aa: CASSGSDEAETYF